A selection of T cell receptor beta chains follows, all from one sample in a study of a mutant IDH1 vaccine in newly diagnosed glioma. Using immunoSEQ multiplex PCR, the repertoire was profiled, and TCRdb retains in-frame clones only, with some absent. The top ten hold 2.6% of the sample, which has tens of thousands of clones, 75% to 95% seen once. Here the sequenced sample was PBMCs, taken from a glioma patient treated with radiotherapy, temozolomide or both. The receptors were sampled from a man in his fifties with glioma. Both conserved end residues are part of each CDR3. Fields, in order: J gene, CDR3 length, clone size, V gene, D gene, CDR3 protein, CDR3 DNA. A D gene is named only where the DNA matches it firmly. Clone size appears in some rows only: once, few, many, or a class for an expanded clone.

j_gene: TRBJ2-7; len: 15; abundance: medium-sized; v_gene: TRBV9; d_gene: .; CDR3aa: CASSVETGRTYEQYF; CDR3nt: TGTGCCAGCAGCGTAGAAACGGGACGGACCTACGAGCAGTACTTC
j_gene: TRBJ2-4; len: 17; abundance: once; v_gene: TRBV5-1; d_gene: TRBD1; CDR3aa: CASSAAGRTGSGNIQYF; CDR3nt: TGCGCCAGCAGCGCCGCCGGAAGGACAGGGTCTGGAAACATTCAGTACTTC
j_gene: TRBJ1-1; len: 15; abundance: .; v_gene: TRBV7-8; d_gene: .; CDR3aa: CASSFDMAFNTEAFF; CDR3nt: TGTGCCAGCAGCTTTGACATGGCTTTTAACACTGAAGCTTTCTTT
j_gene: TRBJ2-5; len: 15; abundance: .; v_gene: TRBV29-1; d_gene: TRBD2; CDR3aa: CSVGRLLPREEAQYF; CDR3nt: TGCAGCGTCGGAAGACTACTACCACGGGAGGAGGCCCAGTACTTC
j_gene: TRBJ2-2; len: 16; abundance: .; v_gene: TRBV19; d_gene: .; CDR3aa: CASSMSSFPVTGELFF; CDR3nt: TGTGCCAGTAGTATGTCCTCTTTTCCAGTAACCGGGGAGCTGTTTTTT
j_gene: TRBJ1-1; len: 16; abundance: .; v_gene: TRBV5-1; d_gene: .; CDR3aa: CASSLGGRRGNTEAFF; CDR3nt: TGCGCCAGCAGCTTGGGGGGTCGGCGGGGAAACACTGAAGCTTTCTTT
j_gene: TRBJ2-3; len: 15; abundance: .; v_gene: TRBV19; d_gene: TRBD2; CDR3aa: CASGGLADYTDTQYF; CDR3nt: TGTGCCAGTGGGGGACTAGCGGATTACACAGATACGCAGTATTTT
j_gene: TRBJ1-1; len: 14; abundance: .; v_gene: TRBV28; d_gene: .; CDR3aa: CASRPTRGGSEAFF; CDR3nt: TGTGCCAGCAGACCGACGCGGGGCGGGTCTGAAGCTTTCTTT
j_gene: TRBJ2-3; len: 16; abundance: .; v_gene: TRBV5-1; d_gene: .; CDR3aa: CASSLNPGGAVDTQYF; CDR3nt: TGCGCCAGCAGCTTGAATCCCGGCGGTGCCGTGGATACGCAGTATTTT
j_gene: TRBJ1-1; len: 11; abundance: .; v_gene: TRBV7-8; d_gene: .; CDR3aa: CASKRDTEAFF; CDR3nt: TGTGCCAGCAAGCGGGACACTGAAGCTTTCTTT
j_gene: TRBJ1-2; len: 14; abundance: .; v_gene: TRBV5-1; d_gene: .; CDR3aa: CASTLGQAQRGYTF; CDR3nt: TGCGCCAGCACCCTCGGCCAGGCTCAACGCGGCTACACCTTC
j_gene: TRBJ1-2; len: 14; abundance: few; v_gene: TRBV6-5; d_gene: .; CDR3aa: CASSYTASNYGYTF; CDR3nt: TGTGCCAGCAGTTACACAGCTTCTAACTATGGCTACACCTTC
j_gene: TRBJ1-1; len: 13; abundance: once; v_gene: TRBV27; d_gene: .; CDR3aa: CASSLQGLTEAFF; CDR3nt: TGTGCCAGCAGTTTACAGGGATTGACTGAAGCTTTCTTT
j_gene: TRBJ2-5; len: 15; abundance: .; v_gene: TRBV7-9; d_gene: TRBD1; CDR3aa: CASSIALGTAETQYF; CDR3nt: TGTGCCAGCAGCATCGCCCTTGGGACAGCAGAGACCCAGTACTTC
j_gene: TRBJ1-5; len: 15; abundance: .; v_gene: TRBV4-2; d_gene: .; CDR3aa: CASSQQGGSNQPQHF; CDR3nt: TGTGCCAGCAGCCAACAGGGAGGGAGCAATCAGCCCCAGCATTTT
j_gene: TRBJ2-2; len: 15; abundance: .; v_gene: TRBV30; d_gene: .; CDR3aa: CALAAAGTYTGELFF; CDR3nt: TGTGCCTTAGCGGCGGCCGGAACCTACACCGGGGAGCTGTTTTTT
j_gene: TRBJ2-1; len: 12; abundance: once; v_gene: TRBV6-5; d_gene: .; CDR3aa: CASSYSNNEQFF; CDR3nt: TGTGCCAGCAGTTACTCAAACAATGAGCAGTTCTTC
j_gene: TRBJ2-7; len: 11; abundance: .; v_gene: TRBV27; d_gene: .; CDR3aa: CASSLSYEQYF; CDR3nt: TGTGCCAGCAGTCTCTCCTACGAGCAGTACTTC
j_gene: TRBJ2-5; len: 15; abundance: .; v_gene: TRBV9; d_gene: TRBD2; CDR3aa: CASSVVAGGQETQYF; CDR3nt: TGTGCCAGCAGCGTAGTAGCGGGGGGTCAAGAGACCCAGTACTTC
j_gene: TRBJ2-5; len: 15; abundance: .; v_gene: TRBV27; d_gene: .; CDR3aa: CASSGRDTVRETQYF; CDR3nt: TGTGCCAGCAGTGGAAGGGATACTGTGCGAGAGACCCAGTACTTC
j_gene: TRBJ1-2; len: 12; abundance: .; v_gene: TRBV29-1; d_gene: .; CDR3aa: CSTGRGGYGYTF; CDR3nt: TGCAGTACCGGGCGGGGCGGCTATGGCTACACCTTC
j_gene: TRBJ2-3; len: 17; abundance: .; v_gene: TRBV6-1; d_gene: TRBD2; CDR3aa: CASSDPGLAYIRDTQYF; CDR3nt: TGTGCCAGCAGTGATCCGGGACTAGCCTACATTAGAGATACGCAGTATTTT
j_gene: TRBJ1-2; len: 14; abundance: .; v_gene: TRBV10-2; d_gene: .; CDR3aa: CASSESRTHYGYTF; CDR3nt: TGCGCCAGCAGTGAGTCGAGGACTCACTATGGCTACACCTTC
j_gene: TRBJ1-5; len: 15; abundance: .; v_gene: TRBV5-1; d_gene: .; CDR3aa: CASSLGSDSNQPQHF; CDR3nt: TGCGCCAGCAGCTTGGGGTCAGATAGCAATCAGCCCCAGCATTTT
j_gene: TRBJ2-1; len: 17; abundance: .; v_gene: TRBV30; d_gene: .; CDR3aa: CACHVQGALAGYNEQFF; CDR3nt: TGTGCCTGCCACGTTCAGGGGGCTTTAGCGGGATACAATGAGCAGTTCTTC
j_gene: TRBJ1-1; len: 15; abundance: .; v_gene: TRBV18; d_gene: .; CDR3aa: CASSPLVSHNTEAFF; CDR3nt: TGTGCCAGCTCACCACTAGTTTCGCATAACACTGAAGCTTTCTTT
j_gene: TRBJ2-7; len: 14; abundance: .; v_gene: TRBV2; d_gene: .; CDR3aa: CASMEGGQGYEQYF; CDR3nt: TGTGCCAGCATGGAGGGGGGGCAAGGATACGAGCAGTACTTC
j_gene: TRBJ2-1; len: 16; abundance: .; v_gene: TRBV29-1; d_gene: TRBD2; CDR3aa: CSVEGIAGGAYNEQFF; CDR3nt: TGCAGCGTTGAGGGGATAGCGGGAGGAGCCTACAATGAGCAGTTCTTC
j_gene: TRBJ1-5; len: 14; abundance: .; v_gene: TRBV5-6; d_gene: .; CDR3aa: CASSFAGDNQPQHF; CDR3nt: TGTGCCAGCAGCTTCGCAGGGGACAATCAGCCCCAGCATTTT
j_gene: TRBJ1-3; len: 13; abundance: once; v_gene: TRBV11-2; d_gene: .; CDR3aa: CASTLSGSDTIYF; CDR3nt: TGTGCCAGCACCCTCAGTGGGTCGGACACCATATATTTT
j_gene: TRBJ1-1; len: 15; abundance: .; v_gene: TRBV7-2; d_gene: .; CDR3aa: CASSLSIWGNTEAFF; CDR3nt: TGTGCCAGCAGCCTTAGTATATGGGGGAACACTGAAGCTTTCTTT
j_gene: TRBJ2-5; len: 17; abundance: .; v_gene: TRBV7-2; d_gene: TRBD2; CDR3aa: CASSLGRLAGGPETQYF; CDR3nt: TGTGCCAGCAGCTTGGGGCGACTAGCGGGGGGGCCCGAGACCCAGTACTTC
j_gene: TRBJ1-4; len: 16; abundance: .; v_gene: TRBV19; d_gene: .; CDR3aa: CASTDGKGPTNEKLFF; CDR3nt: TGTGCCAGTACCGACGGGAAGGGCCCCACTAATGAAAAACTGTTTTTT
j_gene: TRBJ2-2; len: 13; abundance: once; v_gene: TRBV4-3; d_gene: .; CDR3aa: CASSQRTPGELFF; CDR3nt: TGCGCCAGCAGCCAACGTACGCCCGGGGAGCTGTTTTTT
j_gene: TRBJ1-2; len: 14; abundance: .; v_gene: TRBV6-5; d_gene: .; CDR3aa: CASSPGGPRDGYTF; CDR3nt: TGTGCCAGCAGCCCCGGGGGCCCGAGGGATGGCTACACCTTC
j_gene: TRBJ2-6; len: 15; abundance: .; v_gene: TRBV5-1; d_gene: .; CDR3aa: CASSLTGAGANVLTF; CDR3nt: TGCGCCAGCAGCCTGACCGGGGCTGGGGCCAACGTCCTGACTTTC
j_gene: TRBJ2-7; len: 14; abundance: .; v_gene: TRBV6-5; d_gene: TRBD2; CDR3aa: CASRWTSGRDEQYF; CDR3nt: TGTGCCAGCAGATGGACTAGCGGGAGGGACGAGCAGTACTTC
j_gene: TRBJ2-2; len: 17; abundance: .; v_gene: TRBV14; d_gene: .; CDR3aa: CASSPLWGGSNTGELFF; CDR3nt: TGTGCCAGCAGCCCCCTTTGGGGGGGCTCGAACACCGGGGAGCTGTTTTTT
j_gene: TRBJ2-1; len: 15; abundance: .; v_gene: TRBV6-1; d_gene: TRBD1; CDR3aa: CASSDETGYNNEQFF; CDR3nt: TGTGCCAGCAGTGATGAGACAGGGTACAACAATGAGCAGTTCTTC
j_gene: TRBJ2-1; len: 17; abundance: .; v_gene: TRBV5-4; d_gene: .; CDR3aa: CASSLYLAASSYNEQFF; CDR3nt: TGTGCCAGCAGCTTGTATCTCGCAGCATCCTCCTACAATGAGCAGTTCTTC
j_gene: TRBJ2-3; len: 13; abundance: .; v_gene: TRBV7-9; d_gene: .; CDR3aa: CASSRGGADTQYF; CDR3nt: TGTGCCAGCAGCCGTGGTGGGGCAGATACGCAGTATTTT
j_gene: TRBJ2-7; len: 15; abundance: .; v_gene: TRBV28; d_gene: .; CDR3aa: CASSSTALGPYEQYF; CDR3nt: TGTGCCAGCAGTTCAACGGCCCTCGGTCCCTACGAGCAGTACTTC
j_gene: TRBJ2-1; len: 15; abundance: .; v_gene: TRBV19; d_gene: .; CDR3aa: CASMGVGVRGNEQFF; CDR3nt: TGTGCCAGTATGGGGGTGGGAGTTAGGGGTAATGAGCAGTTCTTC
j_gene: TRBJ1-1; len: 12; abundance: .; v_gene: TRBV13; d_gene: .; CDR3aa: CASSLPGTEAFF; CDR3nt: TGTGCCAGCAGCTTACCGGGCACTGAAGCTTTCTTT
j_gene: TRBJ2-7; len: 16; abundance: .; v_gene: TRBV4-1; d_gene: .; CDR3aa: CASSPSSGTVTYEQYF; CDR3nt: TGCGCCAGCAGCCCCTCCTCGGGGACGGTAACCTACGAGCAGTACTTC
j_gene: TRBJ2-2; len: 15; abundance: .; v_gene: TRBV2; d_gene: TRBD2; CDR3aa: CASGRSGVGSGELFF; CDR3nt: TGTGCCAGCGGCCGCAGCGGGGTCGGGTCCGGGGAGCTGTTTTTT
j_gene: TRBJ2-3; len: 14; abundance: .; v_gene: TRBV5-1; d_gene: .; CDR3aa: CASSPLRGTDTQYF; CDR3nt: TGCGCCAGCAGTCCGTTGAGGGGGACAGATACGCAGTATTTT
j_gene: TRBJ2-7; len: 16; abundance: .; v_gene: TRBV9; d_gene: .; CDR3aa: CASSVGAGAGIYEQYF; CDR3nt: TGTGCCAGCAGCGTAGGGGCGGGGGCAGGGATCTACGAGCAGTACTTC
j_gene: TRBJ1-2; len: 13; abundance: .; v_gene: TRBV2; d_gene: TRBD1; CDR3aa: CASSTGGYYGYTF; CDR3nt: TGTGCCAGCAGTACAGGGGGCTACTATGGCTACACCTTC
j_gene: TRBJ2-2; len: 16; abundance: .; v_gene: TRBV9; d_gene: .; CDR3aa: CASSLQGPPNTGELFF; CDR3nt: TGTGCCAGCAGCCTCCAGGGGCCTCCGAACACCGGGGAGCTGTTTTTT